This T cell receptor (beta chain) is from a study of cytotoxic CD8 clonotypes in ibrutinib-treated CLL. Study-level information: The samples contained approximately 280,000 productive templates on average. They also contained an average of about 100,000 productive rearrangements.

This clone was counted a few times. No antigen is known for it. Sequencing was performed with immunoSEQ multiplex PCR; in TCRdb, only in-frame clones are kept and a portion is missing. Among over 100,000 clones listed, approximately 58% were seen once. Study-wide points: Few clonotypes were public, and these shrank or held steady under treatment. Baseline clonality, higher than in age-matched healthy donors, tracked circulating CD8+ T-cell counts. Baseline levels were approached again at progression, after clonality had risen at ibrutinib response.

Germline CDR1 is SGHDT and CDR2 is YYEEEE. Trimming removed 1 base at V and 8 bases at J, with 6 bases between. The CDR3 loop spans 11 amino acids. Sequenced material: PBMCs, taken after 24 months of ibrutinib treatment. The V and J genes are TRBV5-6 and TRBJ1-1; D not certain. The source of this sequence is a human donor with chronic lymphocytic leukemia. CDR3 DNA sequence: TGTGCCAGCAGCTTGTTAGGGGAAGCTTTCTTT. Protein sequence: CASSLLGEAFF.